These T cell receptor beta chains were read from a single sample in a study of blood T cells in healthy people across ages. From the 5' RACE reads, TCRdb called clonotypes with MiXCR, one entry per CDR3 protein. Among around 800,000 distinct CDR3 sequences listed, 55% to 65% were seen once. Sequenced: blood. These receptor sequences come from a man aged 30-40 years in good health. CDR3s include the opening cysteine and the closing phenylalanine or tryptophan. Fields, in order: J gene, D gene, clone size, V gene, CDR3 protein, CDR3 DNA. A D gene is named only where the DNA matches it firmly. Clone size is given for some rows only: seen once, a few or many times, or a class if the clone is expanded.

>TRBJ2-5|TRBD1|.|TRBV29-1
CSVERTGERETQYF
TGCAGCGTTGAAAGGACAGGGGAAAGGGAGACCCAGTACTTC
>TRBJ1-4|.|few|TRBV2
CASSERATNEKLFF
TGTGCCAGCAGTGAACGAGCAACTAATGAAAAACTGTTTTTT
>TRBJ1-2|TRBD1|.|TRBV10-3
CAIGSGGNYGYTF
TGTGCCATCGGGTCAGGGGGCAACTATGGCTACACCTTC
>TRBJ1-6|.|.|TRBV28
CATTRVNNSPLHF
TGTGCCACCACGAGGGTGAATAATTCACCCCTCCACTTT
>TRBJ2-1|.|few|TRBV2
CASPLPRGAIYNEQFF
TGTGCCAGCCCGCTCCCCCGGGGGGCCATCTACAATGAGCAGTTCTTC
>TRBJ2-3|.|.|TRBV4-3
CASSQEFVRTDTQYF
TGCGCCAGCAGCCAAGAGTTCGTACGCACAGATACGCAGTATTTT
>TRBJ2-7|TRBD1|few|TRBV7-6
CASSLQQGALYEQYF
TGTGCCAGCAGCTTGCAACAGGGGGCCTTATACGAGCAGTACTTC
>TRBJ1-2|.|once|TRBV6-6
CASSPQVPGNYGYTF
TGTGCCAGCAGTCCCCAAGTCCCCGGGAACTATGGCTACACCTTC
>TRBJ2-3|TRBD1|.|TRBV6-2/TRBV6-3
CASSQRTGTGGDTQYF
TGTGCCAGCAGTCAACGGACCGGGACAGGGGGAGATACGCAGTATTTT
>TRBJ2-2|.|few|TRBV3-1
CASSQVTGSGGELFF
TGTGCCAGCAGCCAAGTGACGGGGTCTGGCGGGGAGCTGTTTTTT
>TRBJ2-5|.|few|TRBV12-3/TRBV12-4
CASNGAGGGETQYF
TGTGCCAGCAACGGAGCCGGGGGCGGTGAGACCCAGTACTTC
>TRBJ2-1|TRBD2|few|TRBV7-9
CASSFGGPLAGVAEQFF
TGTGCCAGCAGCTTTGGTGGGCCACTAGCGGGGGTTGCTGAGCAGTTCTTC
>TRBJ2-6|TRBD1|.|TRBV10-3
CAITGTGGQTSGANVLTF
TGTGCCATCACCGGGACAGGGGGCCAGACCTCTGGGGCCAACGTCCTGACTTTC
>TRBJ2-1|.|few|TRBV7-9
CASSFGDWSYNEQFF
TGTGCCAGCAGCTTTGGGGATTGGTCCTACAATGAGCAGTTCTTC
>TRBJ1-2|.|few|TRBV12-3/TRBV12-4
CASSVMGATGGYTF
TGTGCCAGCAGTGTTATGGGGGCGACGGGCGGCTACACCTTC
>TRBJ2-5|TRBD2|few|TRBV7-3
CASSPLGLAGFQETQYF
TGTGCCAGCAGCCCCTTGGGACTAGCGGGGTTCCAAGAGACCCAGTACTTC
>TRBJ2-7|TRBD2|few|TRBV28
CASSSGLAGGHEQYF
TGTGCCAGCAGTTCGGGACTAGCGGGGGGGCATGAGCAGTACTTC
>TRBJ2-5|.|.|TRBV7-9
CASSSWGFPTQYF
TGTGCCAGCAGCTCCTGGGGGTTTCCGACCCAGTACTTC
>TRBJ2-1|TRBD2|many|TRBV7-3
CASSLYASGTGDEQFF
TGTGCCAGCAGCTTATACGCTAGCGGTACTGGAGATGAGCAGTTCTTC
>TRBJ2-3|.|once|TRBV27
CASSLRSHTDTQYF
TGTGCCAGCAGTTTAAGGAGCCACACAGATACGCAGTATTTT
>TRBJ2-5|.|.|TRBV12-3/TRBV12-4
CASSSASVKRWDEQYF
TGTGCCAGCAGTTCCGCGTCGGTTAAGCGGTGGGATGAGCAGTACTTC
>TRBJ1-1|.|.|TRBV5-4
CAIPPSGVGENTEAFF
TGTGCCATCCCACCCTCAGGGGTTGGGGAGAACACTGAAGCTTTCTTT
>TRBJ1-6|.|.|TRBV7-9
CASSLDLNSPLHF
TGTGCCAGCAGCTTAGATTTGAATTCACCCCTCCACTTT
>TRBJ2-1|TRBD1|.|TRBV6-2/TRBV6-3
CASSFAGLGQGNEQFF
TGTGCCAGCAGTTTCGCGGGGCTGGGACAGGGGAATGAGCAGTTCTTC
>TRBJ2-4|TRBD1|.|TRBV2
CASRPRDRAYIQYF
TGTGCCAGCAGACCCCGGGACAGGGCTTACATTCAGTACTTC
>TRBJ2-2|.|.|TRBV5-1
CASSLGFLAGANTGELFF
TGCGCCAGCAGCTTGGGATTTTTGGCAGGGGCGAACACCGGGGAGCTGTTTTTT
>TRBJ2-7|.|once|TRBV4-2
CASSQEGEPGTYEQYF
TGTGCCAGCAGCCAAGAAGGTGAGCCAGGGACCTACGAGCAGTACTTC
>TRBJ2-7|.|.|TRBV2
CASWAQAVGEQYF
TGTGCCAGCTGGGCCCAAGCGGTAGGCGAGCAGTACTTC
>TRBJ2-5|TRBD2|.|TRBV10-3
CAISLTAGTSGQETQYF
TGTGCCATCAGTCTAACTGCCGGGACTAGCGGGCAAGAGACCCAGTACTTC
>TRBJ2-5|TRBD1|few|TRBV4-3
CASSQDLPTGVRSETQYF
TGCGCCAGCAGCCAAGATCTCCCGACAGGGGTGCGATCGGAGACCCAGTACTTC
>TRBJ2-3|TRBD2|few|TRBV7-3
CASSPGLAFTDTQYF
TGTGCCAGCAGTCCCGGACTAGCCTTCACAGATACGCAGTATTTT
>TRBJ2-3|TRBD2|.|TRBV28
CAWGATSGYTDTQYF
TGTGCCTGGGGGGCAACTAGCGGATACACAGATACGCAGTATTTT
>TRBJ2-7|.|.|TRBV5-1
CASSSGRPSYEQYF
TGCGCCAGCAGCTCGGGAAGACCTTCCTACGAGCAGTACTTC
>TRBJ1-2|.|.|TRBV4-2
CASSQDEGYGYTF
TGTGCCAGCAGCCAAGATGAGGGTTATGGCTACACCTTC
>TRBJ2-7|TRBD1|.|TRBV7-2
CASRGQQGAYEQYF
TGTGCCAGCAGAGGTCAACAGGGGGCCTACGAGCAGTACTTC
>TRBJ1-5|.|many|TRBV29-1
CSVAAGSGGNQPQHF
TGCAGCGTTGCAGCGGGAAGCGGTGGCAATCAGCCCCAGCATTTT
>TRBJ1-2|.|few|TRBV4-3
CASSPDPGRGYGYTF
TGCGCCAGCAGCCCAGACCCAGGGCGGGGCTATGGCTACACCTTC
>TRBJ1-6|.|.|TRBV3-1
CASSQGYDLPLHF
TGTGCCAGCAGCCAAGGATATGATTTACCCCTCCACTTT
>TRBJ2-7|TRBD1|.|TRBV29-1
CSVVGQGYEQYF
TGCAGCGTTGTCGGACAGGGCTACGAGCAGTACTTC
>TRBJ2-1|.|few|TRBV10-3
CAISVYSYNEQFF
TGTGCCATCAGTGTATACTCCTACAATGAGCAGTTCTTC
>TRBJ1-5|TRBD1|once|TRBV5-5
CASSLDVTGLLQPQHF
TGTGCCAGCAGCTTGGATGTGACAGGGCTATTGCAGCCCCAGCATTTT
>TRBJ2-1|TRBD2|.|TRBV7-9
CASSSPAGGLNEQFF
TGTGCCAGCAGCTCTCCAGCGGGGGGGCTTAATGAACAGTTCTTC
>TRBJ2-5|.|.|TRBV5-1
CASSPGGGRTETQYF
TGCGCCAGCAGTCCAGGGGGGGGGCGAACGGAGACCCAGTACTTC
>TRBJ2-1|.|.|TRBV11-2
CASSLDPKDPYNEQFF
TGTGCCAGCAGCTTAGACCCCAAGGACCCTTACAATGAGCAGTTCTTC
>TRBJ2-7|.|.|TRBV28
CASSPVSGEIYEQYF
TGTGCCAGCAGCCCAGTGAGTGGGGAAATCTACGAGCAGTACTTC
>TRBJ1-2|.|.|TRBV3-1
CASSRSRDGYTF
TGTGCCAGCAGCCGATCGAGGGATGGCTACACCTTC
>TRBJ1-2|TRBD1|few|TRBV6-5
CASSPGTGTGYGYTF
TGTGCCAGCAGTCCCGGGACAGGGACTGGCTATGGCTACACCTTC
>TRBJ2-7|.|once|TRBV24-1
CATSEAGVGEQYF
TGTGCCACCAGTGAAGCAGGGGTAGGCGAGCAGTACTTC
>TRBJ2-1|TRBD1|.|TRBV13
CASSDTDRVNEQFF
TGTGCCAGCAGCGATACGGACAGGGTAAATGAGCAGTTCTTC
>TRBJ2-1|TRBD1|few|TRBV4-2
CASSQDGTGADEQFF
TGTGCCAGCAGCCAAGACGGGACAGGGGCGGATGAGCAGTTCTTC
>TRBJ2-1|.|.|TRBV29-1
CSVVGDWDNEQFF
TGCAGCGTTGTTGGGGACTGGGACAATGAGCAGTTCTTC